The entry below gives a single T cell receptor beta chain sequence along with its context. What it recognizes is unknown. Looked up from germline, CDR1 is SNHLY and CDR2 is FYNNEI. With 4 bases removed from V and 2 bases from J, the gap between germline ends came to 14 bases. CDR3 length: 15 residues. This table comes from immunoSEQ multiplex PCR, and its TCRdb copy is limited to in-frame clones, with some not included. The table records 140,000 or so clones, over 90% of them present only once. This entry comes from a study of CD4+ T cells in melanoma. Whole-study results and caveats: A reported correlation linked neoantigen-specific CD4+ T cells to CD8+, macrophage and B cell function. Diverse differentiation states were reported for melanoma neoantigen-specific CD4+ T cells.

The sequence came from a human donor with melanoma. The chain is built from TRBV2 and TRBJ2-5; possibly TRBD2 for D (5 bases). This CDR3 reads CASSAPEDPQETQYF. The CDR3 nucleotides are TGTGCCAGCAGTGCTCCGGAGGACCCGCAAGAGACCCAGTACTTC.